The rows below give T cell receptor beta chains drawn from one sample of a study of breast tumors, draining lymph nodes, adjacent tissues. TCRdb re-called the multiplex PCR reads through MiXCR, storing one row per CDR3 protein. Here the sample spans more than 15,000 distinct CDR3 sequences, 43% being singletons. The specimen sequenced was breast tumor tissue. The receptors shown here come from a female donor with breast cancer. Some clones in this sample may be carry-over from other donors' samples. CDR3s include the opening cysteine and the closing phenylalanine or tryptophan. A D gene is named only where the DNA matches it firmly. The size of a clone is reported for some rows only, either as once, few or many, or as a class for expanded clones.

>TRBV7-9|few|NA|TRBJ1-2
TGTGCCAGCAGCTTTTTCAGTTCGGATGGCTACACCTTC
CASSFFSSDGYTF
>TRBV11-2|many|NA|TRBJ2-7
TGTGCCAGCAGCTTAGATTCCCTAGCCTACGAGCAGTACTTC
CASSLDSLAYEQYF
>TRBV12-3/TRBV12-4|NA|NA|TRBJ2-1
TGTGCCAGCAGTTTACCTTGGGGAGCAACGTACAATGAGCAGTTCTTC
CASSLPWGATYNEQFF
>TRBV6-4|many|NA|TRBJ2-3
TGTGCCAGCAGTGACAGCCAGGGCCCTGATACGCAGTATTTT
CASSDSQGPDTQYF
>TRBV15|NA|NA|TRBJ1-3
TGTGCCAGCAGTTTAGGCGGAGGAAACACCATATATTTT
CASSLGGGNTIYF
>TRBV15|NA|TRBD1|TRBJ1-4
TGTGCCACCAGCAGAGTAGGGGGCAGTGAAAAACTGTTTTTT
CATSRVGGSEKLFF
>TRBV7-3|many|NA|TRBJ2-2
TGTGCCAGCAGCCCATCGACGGATAGCTTACTCAACACCGGGGAGCTGTTTTTT
CASSPSTDSLLNTGELFF
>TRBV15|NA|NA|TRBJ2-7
TGTGCCACCAGCAGAGATCCGAGTTACGAGCAGTACTTC
CATSRDPSYEQYF
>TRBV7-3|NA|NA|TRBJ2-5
TGTGCCAGCAGCTTAACCTGGGGGGGCGCCAAGACCCAGTACTTC
CASSLTWGGAKTQYF
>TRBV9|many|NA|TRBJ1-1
TGTGCCAGCAGCGTAGTAGGGGGGCACACTGAAGCTTTCTTT
CASSVVGGHTEAFF
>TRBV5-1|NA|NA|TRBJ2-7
TGCGCCAGCAGCTTGGTTTCCCAGAGCTCCTACGAGCAGTACTTC
CASSLVSQSSYEQYF
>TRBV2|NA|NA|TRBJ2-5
TGTGCCAGCAGTGACGGGTCCGGGGAGACCCAGTACTTC
CASSDGSGETQYF
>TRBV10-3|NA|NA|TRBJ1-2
TGTGCCATCACGGAGTGTGGGGGTAACTATGGCTACACCTTC
CAITECGGNYGYTF
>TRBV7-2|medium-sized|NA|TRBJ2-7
TGTGCCAGCAGCTTAGCGTCTAGCGCGGGAGAGCAGTACTTC
CASSLASSAGEQYF
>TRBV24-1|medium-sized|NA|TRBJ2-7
TGTGCCACCAGTGACCAGGGTGCCCACGAGCAGTACTTC
CATSDQGAHEQYF